The source of this TCR beta chain is a study of blood T cell repertoires in COVID-19. On the study more broadly: The study drew acute and convalescent COVID-19 samples from the United States, Italy and Spain. PBMCs, B-cell-depleted T cells, or T cells were the source of the cDNA or gDNA that made up the material.

Authors' data handling: Amplification of reference gene primers was used by the study to estimate nucleated cell counts. Sequencing used immunoSEQ multiplex PCR; TCRdb keeps in-frame clones, though not all of them. That table supplies the V and J calls and clone size; D and trimming were determined from the DNA. The sample records some 100,000 clones, 85% to 90% being singletons. The CDR3 consists of 14 residues. CDR1 is GTSNPN, CDR2 SVGIG, per germline (reference sequence). V dropped 2 bases and J dropped 4 bases, with 13 bases sitting between them. The sequence came from a woman between 65 and 79 years old with acute or convalescent COVID-19. Source material: peripheral blood. The chain has TRBV30 and TRBJ2-3; maybe TRBD2 (5 bases). Here the CDR3 reads CAWSLTEVSDTQYF. CDR3 nucleotide sequence: TGTGCCTGGAGTTTGACGGAGGTCTCAGATACGCAGTATTTT.